This TCR beta chain appears in the sequencing data of a study of CD8+ T cells in alopecia areata. Trimming shortened V by 1 base and J by 0 bases, and 6 bases separated the two germline ends. Germline V gene lookup returns CDR1 SSHAT and CDR2 FNYEAQ (reference sequence). The CDR3 covers 15 residues. This sample's treatment: oral pan-JAK inhibitor, 5-10 mg twice daily. This clone showed up just a few times. The sequencing template was cDNA reverse transcribed from extracted RNA. Sequenced by immunoSEQ multiplex PCR; TCRdb stores in-frame clones only, minus some. The table lists about 140,000 clones, approximately 90% of them singletons.

This sequence was found in a human donor with alopecia areata. The material was CD8+ T cells sorted from blood, obtained at week 4, from a patient treated with tofacitinib. This sequence joins TRBV7-7 and TRBJ2-2, with unresolved D. The CDR3 bases are TGTGCCAGCAGCTTAGGGGCGACGAACACCGGGGAGCTGTTTTTT. Translation: CASSLGATNTGELFF.